This TCR beta chain was observed in a study of blood T cell repertoires in COVID-19. At the level of the study: From T cells, B-cell-depleted T cells, or PBMCs came the material, which was cDNA or gDNA.

Data came from immunoSEQ multiplex PCR; TCRdb stores just in-frame clones and leaves some out. This table holds over 65,000 clones, about 87% found once. Germline V CDR1 and CDR2: LNHDA, SQIVND (reference sequence). V dropped 9 bases and J dropped 10 bases, with 10 bases sitting between them. The CDR3 totals 9 residues. The sample comprised peripheral blood. V usage is TRBV19 and J usage is TRBJ2-7; D is uncertain. This TCR was recovered from a human donor in a cohort sampled during active COVID-19. CDR3 DNA sequence: TGTGCCAGACGGGTGTACCAGTACTTC. Translation gives CARRVYQYF. Combining the CDR3 with reference TRBV19 and TRBJ2-7 gives the whole variable domain DGGITQSPKYLFRKEGQNVTLSCEQNLNHDAMYWYRQDPGQGLRLIYYSQIVNDFQKGDIAEGYSVSREKKESFPLTVTSAQKNPTAFYLCARRVYQYFGPGTRLTVT.